This entry features one T cell receptor beta chain sequence. Its antigen is unidentified. The V gene end was trimmed by 4 bases and the J gene end by 6 bases; junction bases not matched to a gene: 7. The CDR3 is made up of 15 amino acids. The germline V gene encodes CDR1 ENHRY and CDR2 SYGVKD. One heparinised draw of blood, averaging about 116 mL, came from each donor. The data were obtained in a study of beta chain features in type 1 diabetes. Whole-study results and caveats: Among type 1 diabetes patients, VDJ junctions had fewer insertions and more deletions. Researchers report that Type 1 diabetes patients had moderately but significantly shorter TCRB CDR3s across all four CD4+ subsets.

What was sequenced were expressed TCRB transcripts, since all of the isolated RNA had been reverse transcribed. TCRdb's table, derived via immunoSEQ multiplex PCR, lists solely in-frame clones and lacks some. The profile covers about 320,000 clones, with around 15% appearing a single time and around 7% taken by the ten largest. The sample taken for sequencing was central memory CD4+ T cells from blood. The J gene is TRBJ2-1, the V gene TRBV10-3; 9 bases are a match to TRBD1. The receptor was isolated from a man aged 25 to 40 in good health. CDR3 in DNA: TGTGCCATCAGTGGACCGGGACAGGGCTTCAATGAGCAGTTCTTC. Its translation: CAISGPGQGFNEQFF.